This T cell receptor (beta chain) was found in a study of PD-1 blockade in classical Hodgkin lymphoma. Study in general: Patients got intravenous nivolumab 3 mg/kg every 2 weeks.

Whole-study results and caveats: By C4D1, diversity of CD4+ TCRs had risen significantly, whereas that of CD8+ TCRs had not. What caused the repertoire differences, perhaps disease activity or prior therapy, remains undefined. Newly diagnosed patients had baseline TCR diversity that was reportedly lower than that of healthy donors.

This clone was detected once. Antigen: not known. Indicated time point: cycle 4 day 1 (C4D1), after more than five weeks of nivolumab. All patients experienced relapse after autologous stem cell transplantation, and brentuximab vedotin exposure was variable. V lost 6 bases and J lost 7, with 15 bases in between. The length of the CDR3 is 13 residues. CDR1 is LNHDA and CDR2 is SQIVND in the germline V gene (reference sequence). Sequenced by immunoSEQ multiplex PCR; TCRdb stores in-frame clones only, minus some. The data hold over 75,000 clones, with less than 95% observed a single time. Sequenced here: peripheral blood mononuclear cells (PBMCs), sampled before the fourth cycle of nivolumab. The chain joins TRBV19 to TRBJ1-2; tentative D call: TRBD1 (5 bases). The TCR sequence derives from a human donor with classical Hodgkin lymphoma. The CDR3: CASSWLVGGGYTF. The CDR3 DNA reads TGTGCCAGTAGCTGGCTTGTCGGGGGTGGCTACACCTTC.